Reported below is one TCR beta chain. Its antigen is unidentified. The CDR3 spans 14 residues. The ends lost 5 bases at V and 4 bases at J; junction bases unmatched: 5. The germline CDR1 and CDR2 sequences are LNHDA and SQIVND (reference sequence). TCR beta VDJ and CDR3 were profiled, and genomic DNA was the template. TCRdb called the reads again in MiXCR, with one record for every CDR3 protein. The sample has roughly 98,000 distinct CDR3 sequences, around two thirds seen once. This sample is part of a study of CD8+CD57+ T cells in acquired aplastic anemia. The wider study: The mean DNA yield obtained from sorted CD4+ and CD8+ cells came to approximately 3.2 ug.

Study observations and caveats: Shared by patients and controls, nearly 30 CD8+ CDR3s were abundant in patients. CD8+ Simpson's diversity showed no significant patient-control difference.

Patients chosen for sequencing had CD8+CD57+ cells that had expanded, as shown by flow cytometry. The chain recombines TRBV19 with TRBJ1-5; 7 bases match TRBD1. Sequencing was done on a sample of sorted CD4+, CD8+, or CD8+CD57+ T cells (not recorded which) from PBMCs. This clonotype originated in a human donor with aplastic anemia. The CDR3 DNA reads TGTGCCAGTAGTGAGACAGGGTGGAATCAGCCCCAGCATTTT. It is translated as CASSETGWNQPQHF.